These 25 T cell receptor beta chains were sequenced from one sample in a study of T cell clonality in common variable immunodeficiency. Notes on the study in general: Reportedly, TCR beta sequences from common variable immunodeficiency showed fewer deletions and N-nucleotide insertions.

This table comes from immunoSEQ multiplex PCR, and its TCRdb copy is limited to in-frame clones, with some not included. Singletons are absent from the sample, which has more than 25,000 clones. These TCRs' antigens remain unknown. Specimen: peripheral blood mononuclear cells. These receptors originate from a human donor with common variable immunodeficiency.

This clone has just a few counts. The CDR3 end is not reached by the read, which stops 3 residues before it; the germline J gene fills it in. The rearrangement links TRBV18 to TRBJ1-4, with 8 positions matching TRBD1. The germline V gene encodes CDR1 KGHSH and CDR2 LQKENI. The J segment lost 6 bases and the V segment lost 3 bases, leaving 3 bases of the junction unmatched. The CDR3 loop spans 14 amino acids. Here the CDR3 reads CASSPGRGHEKLFF. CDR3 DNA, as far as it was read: TGTGCCAGCTCACCGGGCAGGGGGCATGAAAAA.

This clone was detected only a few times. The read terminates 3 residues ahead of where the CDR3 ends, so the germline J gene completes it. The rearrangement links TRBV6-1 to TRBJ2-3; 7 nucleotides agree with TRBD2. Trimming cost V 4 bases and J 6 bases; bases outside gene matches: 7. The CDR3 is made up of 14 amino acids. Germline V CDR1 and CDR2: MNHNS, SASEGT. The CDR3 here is CASSGGRAGDTQYF. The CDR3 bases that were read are TGTGCCAGCAGTGGTGGGAGGGCAGGGGATACG.

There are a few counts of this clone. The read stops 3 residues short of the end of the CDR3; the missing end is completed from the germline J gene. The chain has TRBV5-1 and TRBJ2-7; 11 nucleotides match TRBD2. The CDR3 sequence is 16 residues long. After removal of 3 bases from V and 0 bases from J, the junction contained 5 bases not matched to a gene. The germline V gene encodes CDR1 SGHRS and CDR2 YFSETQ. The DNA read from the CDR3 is TGCGCCAGCAGCTCCCCTAGCGGGAGGTCCTCCTACGAG. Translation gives CASSSPSGRSSYE. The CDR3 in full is CASSSPSGRSSYEQYF.

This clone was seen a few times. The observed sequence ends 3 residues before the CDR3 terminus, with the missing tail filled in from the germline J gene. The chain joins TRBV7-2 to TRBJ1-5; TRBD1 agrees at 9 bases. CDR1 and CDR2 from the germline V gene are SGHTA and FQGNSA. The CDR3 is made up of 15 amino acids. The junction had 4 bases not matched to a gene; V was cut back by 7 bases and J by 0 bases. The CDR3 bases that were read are TGTGCCAGCACCCCGGACAGGGGTAGCAATCAGCCC. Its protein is CASTPDRGSNQP. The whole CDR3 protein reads CASTPDRGSNQPQHF. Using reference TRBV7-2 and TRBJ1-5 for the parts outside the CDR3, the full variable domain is GAGVSQSPSNKVTEKGKDVELRCDPISGHTALYWYRQSLGQGLEFLIYFQGNSAPDKSGLPSDRFSAERTGGSVSTLTIQRTQQEDSAVYLCASTPDRGSNQPQHFGDGTRLSIL.

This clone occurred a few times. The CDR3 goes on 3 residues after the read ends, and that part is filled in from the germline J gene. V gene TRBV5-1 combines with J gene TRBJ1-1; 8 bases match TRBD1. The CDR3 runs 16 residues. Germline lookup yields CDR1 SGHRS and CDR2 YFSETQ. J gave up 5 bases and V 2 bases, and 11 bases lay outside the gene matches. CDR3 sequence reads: CASSFPQGASRTEAFF. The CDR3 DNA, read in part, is TGCGCCAGCAGCTTCCCGCAGGGGGCATCGAGGACTGAA.

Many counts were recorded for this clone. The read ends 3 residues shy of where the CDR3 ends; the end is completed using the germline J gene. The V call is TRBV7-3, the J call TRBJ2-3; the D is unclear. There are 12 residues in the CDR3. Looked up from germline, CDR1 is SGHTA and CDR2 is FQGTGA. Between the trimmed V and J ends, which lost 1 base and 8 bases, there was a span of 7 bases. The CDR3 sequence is CASSLKAATQYF. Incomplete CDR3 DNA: TGTGCCAGCAGCTTAAAGGCTGCTACG.

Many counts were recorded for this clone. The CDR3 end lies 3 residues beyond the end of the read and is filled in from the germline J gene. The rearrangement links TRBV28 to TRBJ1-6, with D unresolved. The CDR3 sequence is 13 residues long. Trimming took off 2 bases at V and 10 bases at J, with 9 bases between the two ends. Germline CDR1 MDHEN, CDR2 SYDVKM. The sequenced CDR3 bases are TGTGCCAGCAGTTTAATTGGAGGGTCACCC. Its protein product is CASSLIGGSP. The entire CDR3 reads CASSLIGGSPLHF. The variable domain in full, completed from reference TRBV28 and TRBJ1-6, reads DVKVTQSSRYLVKRTGEKVFLECVQDMDHENMFWYRQDPGLGLRLIYFSYDVKMKEKGDIPEGYSVSREKKERFSLILESASTNQTSMYLCASSLIGGSPLHFGNGTRLTVT.

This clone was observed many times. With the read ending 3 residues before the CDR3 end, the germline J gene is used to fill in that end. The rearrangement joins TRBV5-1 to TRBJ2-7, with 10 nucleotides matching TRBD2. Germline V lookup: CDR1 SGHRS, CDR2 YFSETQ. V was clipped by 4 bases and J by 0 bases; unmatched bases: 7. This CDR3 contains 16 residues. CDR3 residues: CASSMAGTSASYEQYF. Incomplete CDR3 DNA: TGCGCCAGCAGCATGGCCGGGACTAGCGCCTCCTACGAG.

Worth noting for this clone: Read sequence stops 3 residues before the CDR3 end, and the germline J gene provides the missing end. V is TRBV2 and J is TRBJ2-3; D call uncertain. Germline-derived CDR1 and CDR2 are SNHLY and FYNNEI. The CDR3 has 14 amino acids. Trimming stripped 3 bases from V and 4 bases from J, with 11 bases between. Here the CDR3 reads CASSDGYSPDTQYF. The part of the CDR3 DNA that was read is TGTGCCAGCAGTGATGGTTACAGCCCAGATACG.

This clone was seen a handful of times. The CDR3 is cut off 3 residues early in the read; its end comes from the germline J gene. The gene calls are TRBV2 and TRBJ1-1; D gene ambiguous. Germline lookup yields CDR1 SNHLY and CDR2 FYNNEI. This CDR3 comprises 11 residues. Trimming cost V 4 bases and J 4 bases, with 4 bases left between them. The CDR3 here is CASSAVTEAFF. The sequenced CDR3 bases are TGTGCCAGCAGTGCGGTCACTGAA.

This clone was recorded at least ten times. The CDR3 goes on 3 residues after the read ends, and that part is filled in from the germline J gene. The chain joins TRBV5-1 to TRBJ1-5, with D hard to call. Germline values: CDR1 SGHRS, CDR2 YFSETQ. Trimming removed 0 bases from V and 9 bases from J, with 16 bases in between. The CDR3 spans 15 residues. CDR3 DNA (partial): TGCGCCAGCAGCTTGGAATATCGGGGAAAAGGGCCC. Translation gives CASSLEYRGKGP. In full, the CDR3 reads CASSLEYRGKGPQHF.

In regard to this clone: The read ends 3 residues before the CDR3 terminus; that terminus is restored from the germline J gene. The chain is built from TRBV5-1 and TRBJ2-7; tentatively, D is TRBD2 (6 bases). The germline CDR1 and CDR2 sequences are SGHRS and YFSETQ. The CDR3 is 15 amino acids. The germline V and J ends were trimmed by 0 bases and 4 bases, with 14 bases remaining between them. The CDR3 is CASSLGSGWGYEQYF. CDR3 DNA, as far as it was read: TGCGCCAGCAGCTTGGGCAGCGGGTGGGGGTACGAG.

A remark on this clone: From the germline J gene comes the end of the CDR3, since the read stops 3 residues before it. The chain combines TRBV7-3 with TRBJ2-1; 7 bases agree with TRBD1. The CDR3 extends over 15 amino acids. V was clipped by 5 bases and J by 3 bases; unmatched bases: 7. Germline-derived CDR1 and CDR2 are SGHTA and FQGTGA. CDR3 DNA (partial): TGTGCCAGCAGCCCTAACAGGGGCGGCTACAATGAG. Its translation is CASSPNRGGYNE. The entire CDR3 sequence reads CASSPNRGGYNEQFF.

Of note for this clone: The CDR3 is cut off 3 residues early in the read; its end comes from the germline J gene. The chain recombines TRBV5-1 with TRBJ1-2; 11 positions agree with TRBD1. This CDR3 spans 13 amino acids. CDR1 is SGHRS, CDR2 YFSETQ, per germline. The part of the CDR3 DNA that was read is TGCGCCAGCAGCTGGGGGACAGGGGGAGGC. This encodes CASSWGTGGG. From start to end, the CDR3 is CASSWGTGGGYTF.

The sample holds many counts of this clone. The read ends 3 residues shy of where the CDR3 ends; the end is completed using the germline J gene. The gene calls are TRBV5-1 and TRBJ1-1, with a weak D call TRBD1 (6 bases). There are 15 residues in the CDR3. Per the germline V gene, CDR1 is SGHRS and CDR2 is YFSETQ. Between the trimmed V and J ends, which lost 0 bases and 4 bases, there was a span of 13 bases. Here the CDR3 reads CASSLAQGTGTEAFF. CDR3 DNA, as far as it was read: TGCGCCAGCAGCTTGGCCCAGGGGACGGGCACTGAA. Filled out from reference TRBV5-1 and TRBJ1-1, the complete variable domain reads KAGVTQTPRYLIKTRGQQVTLSCSPISGHRSVSWYQQTPGQGLQFLFEYFSETQRNKGNFPGRFSGRQFSNSRSEMNVSTLELGDSALYLCASSLAQGTGTEAFFGQGTRLTVV.

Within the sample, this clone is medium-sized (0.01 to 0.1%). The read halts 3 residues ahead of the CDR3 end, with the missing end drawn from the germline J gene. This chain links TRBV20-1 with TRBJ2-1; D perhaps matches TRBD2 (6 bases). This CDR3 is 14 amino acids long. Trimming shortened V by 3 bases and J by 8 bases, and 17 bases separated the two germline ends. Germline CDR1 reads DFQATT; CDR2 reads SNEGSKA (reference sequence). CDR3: CSASPGTRRDEQFF. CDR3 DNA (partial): TGCAGTGCTAGCCCCGGGACTCGGCGGGATGAG.

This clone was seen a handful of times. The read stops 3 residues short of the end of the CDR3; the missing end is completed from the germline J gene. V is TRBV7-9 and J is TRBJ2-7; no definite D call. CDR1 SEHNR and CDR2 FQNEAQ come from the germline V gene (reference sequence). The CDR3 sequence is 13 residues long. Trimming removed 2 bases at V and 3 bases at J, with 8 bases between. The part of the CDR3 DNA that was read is TGTGCCAGCAGCTTAAATTCCGGCTACGAG. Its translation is CASSLNSGYE. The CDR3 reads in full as CASSLNSGYEQYF.

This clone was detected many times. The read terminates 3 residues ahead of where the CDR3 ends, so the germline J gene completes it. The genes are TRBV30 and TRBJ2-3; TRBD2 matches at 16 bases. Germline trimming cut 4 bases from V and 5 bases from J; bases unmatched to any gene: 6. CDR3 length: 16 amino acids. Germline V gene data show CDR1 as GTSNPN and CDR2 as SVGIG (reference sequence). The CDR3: CAWTLGTSGRGDTQYF. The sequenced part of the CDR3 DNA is TGTGCCTGGACCCTGGGGACTAGCGGGAGGGGAGATACG.

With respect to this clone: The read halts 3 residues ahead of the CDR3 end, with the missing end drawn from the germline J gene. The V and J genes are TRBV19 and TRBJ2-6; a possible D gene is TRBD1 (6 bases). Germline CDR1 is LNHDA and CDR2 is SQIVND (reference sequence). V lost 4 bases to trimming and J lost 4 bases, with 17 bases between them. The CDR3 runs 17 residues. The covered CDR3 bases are TGTGCCAGTAGTAGCCGACAGGCAGGGTACGGGGCCAACGTC. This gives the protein CASSSRQAGYGANV. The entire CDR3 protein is CASSSRQAGYGANVLTF.

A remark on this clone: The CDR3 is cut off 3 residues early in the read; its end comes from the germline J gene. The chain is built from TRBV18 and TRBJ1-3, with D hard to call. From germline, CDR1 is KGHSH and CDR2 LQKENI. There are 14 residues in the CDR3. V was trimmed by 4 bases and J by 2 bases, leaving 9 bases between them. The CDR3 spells CASSRAGAGNTIYF. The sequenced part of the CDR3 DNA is TGTGCCAGCTCACGGGCAGGCGCTGGAAACACC.

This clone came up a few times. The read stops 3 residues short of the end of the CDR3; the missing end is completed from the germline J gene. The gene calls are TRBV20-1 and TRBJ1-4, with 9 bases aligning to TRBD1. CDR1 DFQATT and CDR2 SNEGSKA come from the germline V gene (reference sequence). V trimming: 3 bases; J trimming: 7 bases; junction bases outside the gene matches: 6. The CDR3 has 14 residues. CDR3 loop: CSARKGQGSEKLFF. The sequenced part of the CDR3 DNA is TGCAGTGCTAGGAAGGGACAGGGCAGTGAAAAA.

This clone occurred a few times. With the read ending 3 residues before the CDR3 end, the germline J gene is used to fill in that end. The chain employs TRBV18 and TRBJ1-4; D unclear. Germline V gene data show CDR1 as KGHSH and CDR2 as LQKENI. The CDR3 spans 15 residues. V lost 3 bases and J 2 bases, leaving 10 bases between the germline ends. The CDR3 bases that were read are TGTGCCAGCTCACCGGCCAGGCCCACTAATGAAAAA. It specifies CASSPARPTNEK. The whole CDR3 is CASSPARPTNEKLFF. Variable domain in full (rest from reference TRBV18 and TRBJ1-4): NAGVMQNPRHLVRRRGQEARLRCSPMKGHSHVYWYRQLPEEGLKFMVYLQKENIIDESGMPKERFSAEFPKEGPSILRIQQVVRGDSAAYFCASSPARPTNEKLFFGSGTQLSVL.

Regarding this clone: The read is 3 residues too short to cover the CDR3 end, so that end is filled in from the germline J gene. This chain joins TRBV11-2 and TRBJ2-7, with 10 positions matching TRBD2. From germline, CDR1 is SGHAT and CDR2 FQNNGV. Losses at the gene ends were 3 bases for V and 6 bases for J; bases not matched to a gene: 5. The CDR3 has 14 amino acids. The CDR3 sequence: CASSFGAGGVEQYF. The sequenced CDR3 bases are TGTGCCAGCAGCTTCGGAGCGGGAGGGGTCGAG.

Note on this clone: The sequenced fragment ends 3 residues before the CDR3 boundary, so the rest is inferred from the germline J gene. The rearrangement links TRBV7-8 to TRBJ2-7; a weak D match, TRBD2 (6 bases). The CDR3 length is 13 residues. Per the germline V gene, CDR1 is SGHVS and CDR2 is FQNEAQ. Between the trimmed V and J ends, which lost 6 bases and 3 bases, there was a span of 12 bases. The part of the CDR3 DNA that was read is TGTGCCAGCAGAAGGACTACTGGCTACGAG. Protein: CASRRTTGYE. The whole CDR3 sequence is CASRRTTGYEQYF.

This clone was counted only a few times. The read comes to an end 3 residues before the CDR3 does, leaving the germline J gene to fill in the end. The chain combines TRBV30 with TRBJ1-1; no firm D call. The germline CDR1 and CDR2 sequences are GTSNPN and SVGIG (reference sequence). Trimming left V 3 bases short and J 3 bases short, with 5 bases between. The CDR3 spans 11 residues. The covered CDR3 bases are TGTGCCTGGAGCAGTTACACTGAA. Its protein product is CAWSSYTE. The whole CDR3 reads CAWSSYTEAFF.